This T cell receptor (beta chain) came from a study of T cell changes during pregnancy in multiple sclerosis (dated by TCRdb to about 2019). Concerning the study at large: The study looked at changes in the T cell repertoire across pregnancy in women with multiple sclerosis.

The library was prepared using the immunoSEQ multiplex PCR assay. What TCRdb holds here is the immuneACCESS table cut down to in-frame rearrangements. Part of the clones is not present; checked against another copy, under half of the missing clones reflect an unresolved V gene, and the others are unexplained. The table for this sample lists about 38,000 clones; about 90% of them were counted only once. The ten largest account for 9% to 13% of the sample. Comment on this clone: This clone's antigen is unknown. Within one base of it there is no much larger clone, and no base qualities were kept.

The junction shows trimming of 1 base on V and 3 bases on J, and the gene matches do not reach 11 bases of it. Reading from cysteine to phenylalanine, the CDR3 counts 17 amino acids. Only the CDR3 portion is preserved as DNA: 51 bases, with reading frame beginning at the first base. As encoded in the germline V gene (reference sequence), CDR1 is SEHNR while CDR2 is FQNEAQ. Sequences were derived from CD8+ T cells from peripheral blood mononuclear cells, sampled after pregnancy. The V and J segments used are TRBV7-9 and TRBJ1-1; the central 7 bases match TRBD1. The source is a female donor with multiple sclerosis, enrolled in a pregnancy study. CDR3 region: CASSLVLRQGDYTEAFF. The DNA sequence is TGTGCCAGCAGCTTAGTCCTACGACAGGGAGATTACACTGAAGCTTTCTTT.